The 14 T cell receptor beta chains presented below share a single source sample, sequenced in a study of T cells after yellow fever vaccination. TCRdb reanalysed the 5' RACE reads using MiXCR and keeps one entry per CDR3 protein. The table lists some 240,000 distinct CDR3 sequences, about 3.5% of them singletons, with around a fifth in the top ten. The material was PBMCs, obtained 15 days after the yellow fever booster vaccination. The source is a man younger than 30 who received the YFV17D yellow fever vaccine.

This clonotype came up many times. V is TRBV27 and J is TRBJ2-5; 14 nucleotides line up with TRBD2. Trimming took 6 bases from V and 4 from J; bases not matched to a gene: 25. CDR3 length equals 22 residues. Germline V gives CDR1 MNHEY, CDR2 SMNVEV (reference sequence). The CDR3 region has the DNA TGTGCCAGCAGATCCCGTCAAGGGGAGAGCACGGGGACTAGCGGGGGTCGAGAGACCCAGTACTTC. Translating gives CASRSRQGESTGTSGGRETQYF.

This clonotype was counted many times. J is TRBJ2-1 and V is TRBV5-6; 7 bases line up with TRBD1. CDR3 length: 16 amino acids. Per the germline V gene, CDR1 is SGHDT and CDR2 is YYEEEE. Trimming took 2 bases from V and 0 from J; bases not matched to a gene: 5. The CDR3 region is CASSLGTVSSYNEQFF. As DNA, the CDR3 is TGTGCCAGCAGCTTAGGGACAGTTAGCTCCTACAATGAGCAGTTCTTC.

This clonotype was counted ten times or more. The chain employs TRBV5-1 and TRBJ1-1; 8 bases map to TRBD1. After removal of 2 bases from V and 4 bases from J, the junction contained 4 bases not matched to a gene. CDR3 length: 14 amino acids. Per germline, CDR1 SGHRS and CDR2 YFSETQ. The CDR3 sequence: CASSFPTGGTEAFF. The CDR3 nucleotides are TGCGCCAGCAGCTTTCCTACAGGGGGCACTGAAGCTTTCTTT.

This clonotype was counted ten times or more. CDR3 region: CASSLNSGYEQYF. The CDR3 DNA reads as TGTGCCAGCAGCTTAAATAGCGGCTACGAGCAGTACTTC. This sequence joins TRBV7-2 and TRBJ2-7; TRBD2 is a possible D gene (6 bases). The V and J ends lost 2 bases and 3 bases respectively, with 8 bases between them. The CDR3 contains 13 residues. Germline CDR1 is SGHTA and CDR2 is FQGNSA. The variable domain in full, with the rest retrieved from reference TRBV7-2 and TRBJ2-7, is GAGVSQSPSNKVTEKGKDVELRCDPISGHTALYWYRQSLGQGLEFLIYFQGNSAPDKSGLPSDRFSAERTGGSVSTLTIQRTQQEDSAVYLCASSLNSGYEQYFGPGTRLTVT.

This clonotype occurred a few times. CDR3 sequence: CASSLSQGASYEQYF. The CDR3 DNA reads TGCGCCAGCAGCCTTTCACAGGGGGCGTCCTACGAGCAGTACTTC. This sequence joins TRBV5-1 and TRBJ2-7; TRBD1 aligns across 9 bases. Germline V gene sequence: CDR1 SGHRS, CDR2 YFSETQ. After removal of 4 bases from V and 1 base from J, the junction contained 6 bases not matched to a gene. The CDR3 covers 15 residues.

The sample holds many counts of this clonotype. The genes are TRBV7-2 and TRBJ1-3, with D tentatively TRBD1 (5 bases). Per germline, CDR1 SGHTA and CDR2 FQGNSA. The CDR3 consists of 16 residues. Between the trimmed V and J ends, which lost 4 bases and 1 base, there was a span of 14 bases. CDR3 loop: CASSWGSVGSGNTIYF. The CDR3 DNA sequence: TGTGCCAGCAGCTGGGGGAGTGTGGGGTCTGGAAACACCATATATTTT.

The chain has TRBV20-1 and TRBJ2-3; 9 bases agree with TRBD1. Per germline, CDR1 DFQATT and CDR2 SNEGSKA (reference sequence). The CDR3 has 15 residues. Trimming cost V 2 bases and J 4 bases; bases outside gene matches: 7. CDR3 protein: CSARRNRGLADTQYF. The CDR3, as DNA: TGCAGTGCTAGACGTAACAGGGGGCTCGCAGATACGCAGTATTTT.

This clonotype was seen many times. J is TRBJ2-2 and V is TRBV7-2; 10 nucleotides align to TRBD2. CDR1 SGHTA and CDR2 FQGNSA come from the germline V gene. Trimming took 4 bases from V and 7 from J; bases not matched to a gene: 6. CDR3 length: 15 amino acids. CDR3 protein: CASSSLAGALGELFF. DNA for the CDR3: TGTGCCAGCAGCTCCCTAGCGGGGGCCCTCGGGGAGCTGTTTTTT.

This clonotype was picked up many times. This rearrangement joins TRBV5-1 to TRBJ2-7; 13 bases align to TRBD2. The V segment lost 4 bases and the J segment 3 bases; nucleotides outside the gene matches: 7. Per germline, CDR1 SGHRS and CDR2 YFSETQ. The length of the CDR3 is 16 residues. CDR3 sequence (DNA): TGCGCCAGCAGCCACGGCGGGACTAGCGGGGTCTACGAGCAGTACGTC. This translates into CASSHGGTSGVYEQYV.

This clonotype appeared many times. This rearrangement joins TRBV6-1 to TRBJ1-4; 8 bases agree with TRBD1. CDR1 and CDR2 from the germline V gene are MNHNS and SASEGT. V shed 6 bases and J 7 bases; nucleotides not matched to a gene: 16. The CDR3 consists of 17 residues. The CDR3 DNA reads as TGTGCCAGCAGAGCCGTCCGCGGGAGACAGGGGTTTGAAAAACTGTTTTTT. Translating it yields CASRAVRGRQGFEKLFF.

This clonotype occurred many times. This chain connects TRBV7-9 to TRBJ2-5; D remains unclear. The CDR3 is 13 residues long. From germline, CDR1 is SEHNR and CDR2 FQNEAQ (reference sequence). V lost 7 bases to trimming and J lost 5 bases, with 14 bases between them. The CDR3, as DNA: TGTGCCAGCATTCTCGGCCCCCGGGAGACCCAGTACTTC. Its translation: CASILGPRETQYF.

This clonotype was counted many times. The chain combines TRBV4-1 with TRBJ1-1; D might be TRBD1 (5 bases). Germline V lookup: CDR1 MGHRA, CDR2 YSYEKL. CDR3 length: 15 amino acids. V lost 1 base and J lost 5, with 14 bases in between. The CDR3 DNA reads as TGCGCCAGCAGCCAAGGCACGCGGGGGAAGACTGAAGCTTTCTTT. Amino acid sequence: CASSQGTRGKTEAFF.

In this sample, this clonotype turned up many times. The genes are TRBV7-6 and TRBJ2-1; 10 bases are shared with TRBD1. V shed 5 bases, J shed 6 bases, and the junction held 7 bases outside the gene matches. Germline V gene lookup returns CDR1 SGHVS and CDR2 FNYEAQ. CDR3 length: 15 amino acids. CDR3 nucleotides: TGTGCCAGCAGCCTGCCGGGACAGGGGATCAATGAGCAGTTCTTC. It translates to CASSLPGQGINEQFF.

This clonotype has at least ten counts. The chain joins TRBV6-5 to TRBJ1-5; 7 positions agree with TRBD1. The J segment lost 7 bases and the V segment lost 0 bases, leaving 9 bases of the junction unmatched. Germline CDR1 is MNHEY and CDR2 is SVGAGI. The CDR3 sequence is 16 residues long. CDR3 DNA sequence: TGTGCCAGCAGTTACTCGCGGCCGGCAGGGGGGCAGCCCCAGCATTTT. As protein: CASSYSRPAGGQPQHF.